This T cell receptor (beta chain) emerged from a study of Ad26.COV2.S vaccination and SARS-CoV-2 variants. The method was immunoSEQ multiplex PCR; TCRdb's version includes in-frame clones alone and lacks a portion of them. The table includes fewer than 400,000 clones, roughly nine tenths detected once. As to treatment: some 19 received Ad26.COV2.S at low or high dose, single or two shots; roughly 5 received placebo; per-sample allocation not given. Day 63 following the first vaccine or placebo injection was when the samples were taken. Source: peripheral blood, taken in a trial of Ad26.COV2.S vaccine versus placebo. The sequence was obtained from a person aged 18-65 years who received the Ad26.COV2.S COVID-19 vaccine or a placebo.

The CDR3 DNA reads TGTGCCAGCAGCCCGGGCGGGAGCGACTACGAGCAGTACTTC. Translated: CASSPGGSDYEQYF. The J gene is TRBJ2-7, the V gene TRBV5-4; 7 positions match TRBD2. Germline CDR1 and CDR2: SGHNT and YYREEE (reference sequence). Trimming removed 4 bases from V and 3 bases from J; junction bases left unmatched: 7. CDR3 length equals 14 residues.